This T cell receptor beta chain came from a study of regulatory T cells in long-lasting Graves disease. The time point is: newly diagnosed GD, antithyroid drugs for less than 3 months. Generation of the TCR library employed RNA extracted from PBMCs. Library construction for TCR beta used iRepertoire HTBI primers and Arm-PCR of CDR3 regions. TCRdb processed the multiplex PCR reads anew with MiXCR; each CDR3 protein has one entry. The data show 420,000 or so distinct CDR3 sequences, with about a sixth seen just once and about 23% held by the top ten. Germline V gene lookup returns CDR1 SGHTA and CDR2 FQGTGA. V was clipped by 5 bases and J by 9 bases, with 20 bases between them. The CDR3 spans 14 residues. These data also featured in a second study, about T cells in Graves' hyperthyroidism and ophthalmopathy.

This sample comprised peripheral blood mononuclear cells (PBMCs), obtained at new diagnosis, from a patient treated with antithyroid drugs. This clonotype was obtained from a woman in her late teens or twenties with Graves disease. V usage is TRBV7-3 and J usage is TRBJ2-7, with D unclear. The CDR3 nucleotides are TGTGCCAGCAGCCAAGGATACGGGCGCGACGGGCAGTACTTC. Its translation is CASSQGYGRDGQYF.